This TCR beta chain was captured by sequencing in a study of shared clonotypes between healthy human individuals. The wider study: Contributing individuals were a couple of females and three males aged 18 to 49.

None of the donors, who were healthy HIV-negative adults, had recently had acute infections or vaccinations. The CDR3 spans 16 residues. Germline values: CDR1 LNHNV, CDR2 YYDKDF (reference sequence). Trimming removed 0 bases at V and 3 bases at J, with 15 bases between. Investigators spread the genomic DNA of each subset evenly over several immunoSEQ plates. Each replicate PCR on the sorted subsets used 150 to 200 ng DNA (around 30,000 T cell genomes). Profiled with immunoSEQ multiplex PCR; TCRdb holds only in-frame clones, not every one. The sample includes over a million clones, under 80% of them seen just once.

Specimen: memory CD4+ T cells sorted from blood. The subset: CD45RA-negative fraction. This chain uses TRBV15 with TRBJ2-7, with D unresolved. The clonotype comes from a man aged 18 to 35 in good health. The CDR3 DNA reads TGTGCCACCAGCAGAGATTCAGGAACCAAAGGCTACGAGCAGTACTTC. Translated, it gives CATSRDSGTKGYEQYF. Combining the CDR3 with reference TRBV15 and TRBJ2-7 gives the whole variable domain DAMVIQNPRYQVTQFGKPVTLSCSQTLNHNVMYWYQQKSSQAPKLLFHYYDKDFNNEADTPDNFQSRRPNTSFCFLDIRSPGLGDTAMYLCATSRDSGTKGYEQYFGPGTRLTVT.